The present T cell receptor beta chain was sequenced within a study of blood T cell repertoires in COVID-19. TCRdb's copy holds only in-frame clones and misses some; the assay was immunoSEQ multiplex PCR. This sample has under 95,000 clones, with around nine tenths found just once. Sequencing was done on a sample of peripheral blood. This TCR was recovered from a woman aged 45-65 years in a cohort sampled during active COVID-19.

The DNA for the CDR3 is TGTGCCAGTGGACCTTGGACAGGGGCCACCGGGGAGCTGTTTTTT. Protein: CASGPWTGATGELFF. V gene TRBV19 combines with J gene TRBJ2-2, with 9 bases identical to TRBD1. Germline lookup yields CDR1 LNHDA and CDR2 SQIVND (reference sequence). This CDR3 has 15 amino acids. Trimming cost V 8 bases and J 4 bases; bases outside gene matches: 8.